This entry lists 11 T cell receptor beta chains sequenced from one sample in a study of response to subunit inactivated influenza vaccine. TCRdb recomputed calls from the RT-PCR reads with MiXCR, one row per CDR3 protein. The sample yields 650,000 to 850,000 distinct CDR3 sequences, more than 11% seen once. The material sequenced was PBMCs from blood, taken less than 15 days before vaccination. All receptors come from a man aged 45-65 years who received an inactivated influenza vaccine.

This clonotype was counted between two and nine times. The rearrangement uses TRBV29-1 and TRBJ1-4; TRBD1 might be the D (6 bases). Germline lookup yields CDR1 SQVTM and CDR2 ANQGSEA. V was pared by 7 bases and J by 7 bases, with 22 bases between. The CDR3 loop spans 15 amino acids. CDR3 nucleotide sequence: TGCAGCGGAGGGGTCGGGGGACACGGCTTTGAAAAACTGTTTTTT. This translates into CSGGVGGHGFEKLFF.

For the CDR3, the DNA is TGTGCCAGCAGAACGACTAGCCAAAGCACAGATACGCAGTATTTT. Encoded protein: CASRTTSQSTDTQYF. The chain combines TRBV12-3 or TRBV12-4 with TRBJ2-3, with 7 nucleotides matching TRBD2. The junction had 6 bases not matched to a gene; V was cut back by 6 bases and J by 0 bases. There are 15 residues in the CDR3.

The chain combines TRBV20-1 with TRBJ2-7; D is perhaps TRBD2 (6 bases). The CDR3 loop spans 14 amino acids. The germline CDR1 and CDR2 sequences are DFQATT and SNEGSKA (reference sequence). The V gene lost 3 bases and the J gene lost 0 bases, with 12 bases spanning the gap. The chain's CDR3 is CSASPETSSYEQYF. CDR3 sequence (DNA): TGCAGTGCTAGCCCAGAGACTAGCTCCTACGAGCAGTACTTC.

The chain recombines TRBV5-1 with TRBJ2-7, with D possibly matching TRBD1 (6 bases). Trimming took 4 bases from V and 7 from J, leaving 15 bases between them. The CDR3 runs 13 residues. Germline values: CDR1 SGHRS, CDR2 YFSETQ. In nucleotides, the CDR3 is TGCGCCAGCAGCATAGGACAGCTAGATGAGCAGTACTTC. It yields the protein CASSIGQLDEQYF. Drawing the rest from reference TRBV5-1 and TRBJ2-7, the complete variable domain is KAGVTQTPRYLIKTRGQQVTLSCSPISGHRSVSWYQQTPGQGLQFLFEYFSETQRNKGNFPGRFSGRQFSNSRSEMNVSTLELGDSALYLCASSIGQLDEQYFGPGTRLTVT.

This clonotype was observed many times. The J gene is TRBJ1-5, the V gene TRBV4-1, with TRBD1 as a possible D gene (6 bases). CDR1 and CDR2 from the germline V gene are MGHRA and YSYEKL. The CDR3 is 17 residues long. V was trimmed by 0 bases and J by 1 base, leaving 13 bases between them. CDR3 residues: CASSQDPVGGSNQPQHF. In DNA form, the CDR3 reads TGCGCCAGCAGCCAAGATCCGGTAGGGGGAAGCAATCAGCCCCAGCATTTT.

The J gene is TRBJ1-3, the V gene TRBV5-1; D is ambiguous. Trimming cost V 0 bases and J 0 bases, with 7 bases left between them. CDR1 is SGHRS, CDR2 YFSETQ, per germline. This CDR3 contains 15 residues. CDR3 amino acids: CASSLEATSGNTIYF. CDR3 coding DNA: TGCGCCAGCAGCTTGGAGGCTACCTCTGGAAACACCATATATTTT.

V usage is TRBV29-1 and J usage is TRBJ2-3; TRBD2 matches 9 bases. V was pared by 6 bases and J by 12 bases, with 13 bases of the junction left unmatched. The CDR3 runs to 13 residues. Germline loops: CDR1 SQVTM, CDR2 ANQGSEA. For the CDR3, the DNA is TGCAGCGTGCCTGATAGCGGGGGACGCCTCCAGTATTTT. Translating gives CSVPDSGGRLQYF.

In this sample, this clonotype turned up many times. The chain couples TRBV7-9 to TRBJ2-2; possibly TRBD1 or TRBD2 for D (5 bases each). Germline lookup yields CDR1 SEHNR and CDR2 FQNEAQ (reference sequence). The V gene lost 5 bases and the J gene lost 3 bases, with 10 bases spanning the gap. The CDR3 sequence is 14 residues long. CDR3 nucleotide sequence: TGTGCCAGCAGCGGGGGTAGTTACACCGGGGAGCTGTTTTTT. Translation: CASSGGSYTGELFF.

This clonotype was observed a few times. This chain connects TRBV10-3 to TRBJ2-1; D is unclear. The germline V gene has CDR1 ENHRY and CDR2 SYGVKD. V lost 2 bases and J 5 bases, leaving 7 bases between the germline ends. The CDR3 runs to 13 residues. CDR3 DNA: TGTGCCATCAGTGAGGGCAGAAACAATGAGCAGTTCTTC. It codes for CAISEGRNNEQFF.

This chain connects TRBV12-5 to TRBJ2-3, with D uncertain. V was trimmed by 6 bases and J by 10 bases, leaving 14 bases between them. This CDR3 spans 12 amino acids. Per the germline V gene, CDR1 is LGHNT and CDR2 is FRNRAP. The CDR3 sequence is CASGLGYNAQYF. In DNA, the CDR3 is TGTGCTAGTGGCCTCGGCTATAATGCGCAGTATTTT.

V gene TRBV11-2 combines with J gene TRBJ2-1; 8 bases are a match to TRBD1. V was pared by 1 base and J by 5 bases, with 7 bases of the junction left unmatched. The CDR3 loop spans 16 amino acids. Germline V gene sequence: CDR1 SGHAT, CDR2 FQNNGV. The DNA of the CDR3 is TGTGCCAGCAGCTTAGCTTACAGGGGGTTCCACAATGAGCAGTTCTTC. Its protein is CASSLAYRGFHNEQFF.